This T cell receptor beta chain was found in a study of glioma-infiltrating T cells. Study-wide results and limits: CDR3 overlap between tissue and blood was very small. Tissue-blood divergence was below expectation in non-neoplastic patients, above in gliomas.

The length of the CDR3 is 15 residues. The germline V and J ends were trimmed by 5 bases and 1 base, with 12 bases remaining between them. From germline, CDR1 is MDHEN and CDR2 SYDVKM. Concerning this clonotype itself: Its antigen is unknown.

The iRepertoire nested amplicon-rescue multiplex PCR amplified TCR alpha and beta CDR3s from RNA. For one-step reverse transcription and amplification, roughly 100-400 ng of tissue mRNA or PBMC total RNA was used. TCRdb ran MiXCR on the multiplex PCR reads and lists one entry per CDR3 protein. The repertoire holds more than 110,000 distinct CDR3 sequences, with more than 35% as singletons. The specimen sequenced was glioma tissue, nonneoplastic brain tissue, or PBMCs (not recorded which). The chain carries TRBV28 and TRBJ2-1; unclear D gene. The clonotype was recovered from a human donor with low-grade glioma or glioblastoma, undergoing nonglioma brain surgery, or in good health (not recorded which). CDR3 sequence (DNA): TGTGCCAGCAGTACTCTACCGGTGTCCTACAATGAGCAGTTCTTC. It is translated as CASSTLPVSYNEQFF.